Listed below are T cell receptor beta chains from one sample, sequenced in a study of T cell changes during pregnancy in multiple sclerosis. Libraries were prepared by immunoSEQ multiplex PCR; TCRdb keeps only in-frame clonotypes and omits some of them. The table records approximately 120,000 clones, roughly 95% of them present only once. The material sequenced was peripheral blood, taken after pregnancy. The receptor set was obtained from a female donor with multiple sclerosis, enrolled in a pregnancy study. CDR3s include the opening cysteine and the closing phenylalanine or tryptophan. The D gene is left open where the match is weak. Where a row states a size, it is once, few, many or the class of an expanded clone; other rows omit it.

D: TRBD2
J: TRBJ2-1
size: -
V: TRBV29-1
length: 18
CDR3: CTAGLAGGPSSSYNEQFF
DNA: TGCACCGCTGGACTAGCGGGAGGCCCGTCGAGCTCCTACAATGAGCAGTTCTTC

D: TRBD2
J: TRBJ2-5
size: -
V: TRBV15
length: 17
CDR3: CATSRAPAGLPEETQYF
DNA: TGTGCCACCAGCAGGGCCCCAGCGGGACTCCCCGAGGAGACCCAGTACTTC

D: TRBD1
J: TRBJ2-7
size: -
V: TRBV29-1
length: 17
CDR3: CSVSRRRQGQGSYEQYF
DNA: TGCAGCGTTTCCCGCCGTCGACAGGGTCAGGGGTCCTACGAGCAGTACTTC

D: -
J: TRBJ2-6
size: -
V: TRBV5-4
length: 17
CDR3: CASSWGPRSSGANVLTF
DNA: TGTGCCAGCAGCTGGGGGCCTAGGTCCTCTGGGGCCAACGTCCTGACTTTC

D: TRBD1
J: TRBJ2-2
size: -
V: TRBV6-5
length: 14
CDR3: CASREPGGPGDLFF
DNA: TGTGCCAGCAGAGAACCAGGGGGCCCCGGAGATCTGTTTTTT

D: -
J: TRBJ1-1
size: once
V: TRBV14
length: 17
CDR3: CASSQDYRTAGRTEAFF
DNA: TGTGCCAGCAGCCAAGATTACAGGACAGCCGGGCGCACTGAAGCTTTCTTT

D: -
J: TRBJ2-7
size: -
V: TRBV4-3
length: 15
CDR3: CASSQDMSEDYEQYF
DNA: TGCGCCAGCAGCCAAGATATGAGTGAGGACTACGAGCAGTACTTC

D: -
J: TRBJ2-5
size: -
V: TRBV18
length: 13
CDR3: CASSRYNGETQYF
DNA: TGTGCCAGCTCACGCTACAACGGGGAGACCCAGTACTTC

D: TRBD2
J: TRBJ2-5
size: -
V: TRBV7-9
length: 15
CDR3: CASSPARLAGETQYF
DNA: TGTGCCAGCAGCCCTGCTAGGCTAGCGGGAGAGACCCAGTACTTC

D: TRBD2
J: TRBJ2-5
size: -
V: TRBV5-6
length: 15
CDR3: CASSFFGLAEETQYF
DNA: TGTGCCAGCAGCTTTTTTGGACTAGCGGAAGAGACCCAGTACTTC

D: -
J: TRBJ2-7
size: -
V: TRBV28
length: 17
CDR3: CASIPSGSGTGTSEQYF
DNA: TGTGCCAGCATTCCAAGCGGGAGCGGGACAGGGACTTCCGAGCAGTACTTC

D: TRBD2
J: TRBJ2-7
size: -
V: TRBV9
length: 18
CDR3: CASSVGGSGTIPSYEQYF
DNA: TGTGCCAGCAGCGTAGGGGGTAGCGGGACGATTCCCTCCTACGAGCAGTACTTC

D: -
J: TRBJ2-1
size: -
V: TRBV30
length: 14
CDR3: CAWSGQGGDNEQFF
DNA: TGTGCCTGGAGCGGCCAAGGGGGGGACAATGAGCAGTTCTTC

D: TRBD2
J: TRBJ2-1
size: -
V: TRBV11-3
length: 15
CDR3: CASSYGTRPDNEQFF
DNA: TGTGCCAGCAGCTACGGGACTAGACCCGACAATGAGCAGTTCTTC

D: TRBD2
J: TRBJ2-1
size: -
V: TRBV28
length: 16
CDR3: CASSKGLAGHYNEQFF
DNA: TGTGCCAGCAGTAAGGGACTAGCGGGACACTACAATGAGCAGTTCTTC

D: -
J: TRBJ2-1
size: -
V: TRBV11-2
length: 13
CDR3: CASSFGRRGEQFF
DNA: TGTGCCAGCAGCTTCGGACGTCGGGGTGAGCAGTTCTTC

D: -
J: TRBJ1-3
size: -
V: TRBV7-8
length: 18
CDR3: CASSFAGARASSGNTIYF
DNA: TGTGCCAGCAGCTTTGCGGGGGCCAGGGCGAGCTCTGGAAACACCATATATTTT

D: -
J: TRBJ2-1
size: once
V: TRBV28
length: 14
CDR3: CASSQAVSYNEQFF
DNA: TGTGCCAGCAGTCAAGCTGTCTCCTACAATGAGCAGTTCTTC

D: TRBD1
J: TRBJ2-2
size: -
V: TRBV9
length: 17
CDR3: CASSVMGQSLDTGELFF
DNA: TGTGCCAGCAGCGTCATGGGACAGTCGCTGGACACCGGGGAGCTGTTTTTT

D: -
J: TRBJ1-4
size: -
V: TRBV25-1
length: 15
CDR3: CASSIQGLGNEKLFF
DNA: TGTGCCAGCAGTATACAGGGATTGGGTAATGAAAAACTGTTTTTT

D: TRBD2
J: TRBJ2-3
size: -
V: TRBV27
length: 15
CDR3: CASSFQLAGTDTQYF
DNA: TGTGCCAGCAGTTTTCAACTAGCGGGGACAGATACGCAGTATTTT

D: -
J: TRBJ2-1
size: -
V: TRBV6-1
length: 11
CDR3: CASSDWAQQFF
DNA: TGTGCCAGCAGTGACTGGGCGCAGCAGTTCTTC

D: -
J: TRBJ2-5
size: -
V: TRBV30
length: 14
CDR3: CAWGGGRTQETQYF
DNA: TGTGCCTGGGGAGGGGGCAGGACCCAAGAGACCCAGTACTTC

D: -
J: TRBJ1-5
size: -
V: TRBV6-6
length: 14
CDR3: CASHEGGLSQPQHF
DNA: TGTGCCAGCCATGAGGGCGGGCTAAGTCAGCCCCAGCATTTT

D: TRBD1
J: TRBJ1-1
size: -
V: TRBV19
length: 17
CDR3: CASSPGGQEPMNTEAFF
DNA: TGTGCCAGCAGCCCAGGCGGACAGGAGCCCATGAACACTGAAGCTTTCTTT

D: -
J: TRBJ2-1
size: -
V: TRBV7-9
length: 12
CDR3: CASSPLGGEQFF
DNA: TGTGCCAGCAGCCCCCTGGGGGGTGAGCAGTTCTTC

D: -
J: TRBJ1-1
size: -
V: TRBV7-9
length: 15
CDR3: CASSLYRKEGTEAFF
DNA: TGTGCCAGCAGCTTATATAGGAAAGAGGGCACTGAAGCTTTCTTT

D: TRBD1
J: TRBJ1-3
size: -
V: TRBV7-9
length: 16
CDR3: CASSSSGGVSGNTIYF
DNA: TGTGCCAGCAGCTCATCAGGGGGTGTGAGTGGAAACACCATATATTTT

D: -
J: TRBJ1-5
size: -
V: TRBV7-9
length: 17
CDR3: CASSLPPQAVLNQPQHF
DNA: TGTGCCAGCAGCTTACCTCCACAGGCCGTACTAAATCAGCCCCAGCATTTT

D: TRBD1
J: TRBJ1-2
size: -
V: TRBV6-5
length: 14
CDR3: CASSTTGGHPDYTF
DNA: TGTGCCAGCAGCACAACAGGGGGCCACCCTGACTACACCTTC

D: TRBD2
J: TRBJ2-3
size: -
V: TRBV11-1
length: 18
CDR3: CASSFGTSGSMRTDTQYF
DNA: TGTGCCAGCAGCTTCGGGACTAGCGGGAGCATGCGCACAGATACGCAGTATTTT

D: TRBD2
J: TRBJ2-7
size: -
V: TRBV11-3
length: 19
CDR3: CASSPQGQLAERTSYEQYF
DNA: TGTGCCAGCAGCCCTCAGGGACAACTAGCGGAGAGGACCTCCTACGAGCAGTACTTC

D: TRBD2
J: TRBJ2-3
size: -
V: TRBV25-1
length: 15
CDR3: CASGGLAGGTDTQYF
DNA: TGTGCCAGCGGAGGACTAGCGGGAGGCACAGATACGCAGTATTTT

D: TRBD2
J: TRBJ2-1
size: -
V: TRBV4-3
length: 16
CDR3: CASSKDLAGNGNEQFF
DNA: TGCGCCAGCAGCAAAGACCTAGCGGGAAATGGTAATGAGCAGTTCTTC

D: TRBD1
J: TRBJ2-7
size: -
V: TRBV30
length: 17
CDR3: CAWSVPRGGRSSYEQYF
DNA: TGTGCCTGGAGTGTTCCTAGAGGGGGCAGGAGCTCCTACGAGCAGTACTTC

D: TRBD2
J: TRBJ2-1
size: -
V: TRBV5-5
length: 14
CDR3: CASSPGLAGYGQFF
DNA: TGTGCCAGCAGCCCGGGACTAGCGGGATATGGGCAGTTCTTC

D: -
J: TRBJ2-1
size: -
V: TRBV4-1
length: 19
CDR3: CASSQDPPGPGGAYNEQFF
DNA: TGCGCCAGCAGCCAAGATCCGCCTGGTCCCGGCGGGGCCTACAATGAGCAGTTCTTC

D: TRBD1
J: TRBJ1-4
size: -
V: TRBV5-1
length: 15
CDR3: CASSLEGTGNEKLFF
DNA: TGCGCCAGCAGCTTGGAAGGGACAGGCAATGAAAAACTGTTTTTT

D: -
J: TRBJ2-1
size: -
V: TRBV10-3
length: 13
CDR3: CAISALGSNEQFF
DNA: TGTGCCATCAGTGCGCTCGGGAGCAATGAGCAGTTCTTC

D: -
J: TRBJ1-5
size: -
V: TRBV19
length: 15
CDR3: CASSRGAVNNQPQHF
DNA: TGTGCCAGTAGCCGGGGGGCGGTAAACAATCAGCCCCAGCATTTT

D: -
J: TRBJ2-3
size: few
V: TRBV5-6
length: 16
CDR3: CASSHLFRGPTDTQYF
DNA: TGTGCCAGCAGCCACCTTTTTCGCGGGCCTACAGATACGCAGTATTTT

D: -
J: TRBJ2-7
size: -
V: TRBV5-1
length: 13
CDR3: CASSLSGVLEQYF
DNA: TGCGCCAGCAGCTTGTCGGGAGTTCTCGAGCAGTACTTC

D: -
J: TRBJ1-2
size: -
V: TRBV6-6
length: 12
CDR3: CASKEGDYGYTF
DNA: TGTGCCAGCAAAGAGGGGGACTATGGCTACACCTTC

D: TRBD2
J: TRBJ2-1
size: -
V: TRBV5-1
length: 17
CDR3: CASSFSGLAGTYNEQFF
DNA: TGCGCCAGCAGCTTCTCGGGACTAGCGGGGACCTACAATGAGCAGTTCTTC

D: TRBD2
J: TRBJ2-3
size: -
V: TRBV7-3
length: 18
CDR3: CASSLTGAGGVGPGTQYF
DNA: TGTGCCAGCAGCTTAACGGGGGCGGGGGGAGTCGGACCGGGTACGCAGTATTTT

D: TRBD2
J: TRBJ2-1
size: -
V: TRBV19
length: 15
CDR3: CASSILAGGFGEQFF
DNA: TGTGCCAGTAGTATACTAGCGGGAGGCTTCGGTGAGCAGTTCTTC

D: TRBD1
J: TRBJ1-1
size: -
V: TRBV5-1
length: 14
CDR3: CASSPATGVGEAFF
DNA: TGCGCCAGCAGCCCGGCGACAGGGGTTGGTGAAGCTTTCTTT

D: -
J: TRBJ1-5
size: -
V: TRBV7-2
length: 16
CDR3: CASSLQSGIGNQPQHF
DNA: TGTGCCAGCAGCCTCCAATCGGGGATCGGCAATCAGCCCCAGCATTTT

D: TRBD1
J: TRBJ2-2
size: -
V: TRBV18
length: 14
CDR3: CASSPLTGAGELFF
DNA: TGTGCCAGCTCACCATTGACAGGGGCCGGGGAGCTGTTTTTT

D: -
J: TRBJ2-7
size: -
V: TRBV25-1
length: 11
CDR3: CASSELVEQYF
DNA: TGTGCCAGCAGTGAACTCGTCGAGCAGTACTTC

D: -
J: TRBJ2-3
size: -
V: TRBV13
length: 16
CDR3: CASTSGKRLHTDTQYF
DNA: TGTGCCAGCACATCCGGAAAGCGGCTCCACACAGATACGCAGTATTTT

D: TRBD1
J: TRBJ2-1
size: -
V: TRBV28
length: 15
CDR3: CASSKDRGSYNEQFF
DNA: TGTGCCAGCAGCAAGGACAGGGGCTCCTACAATGAGCAGTTCTTC

D: TRBD2
J: TRBJ2-1
size: -
V: TRBV7-6
length: 14
CDR3: CASSLTSGIREQFF
DNA: TGTGCCAGCAGCTTAACTAGCGGGATACGTGAGCAGTTCTTC

D: -
J: TRBJ2-7
size: -
V: TRBV7-3
length: 15
CDR3: CASSLAGQLPYEQYF
DNA: TGTGCCAGCAGCTTAGCTGGACAGCTCCCCTACGAGCAGTACTTC

D: -
J: TRBJ1-3
size: -
V: TRBV19
length: 13
CDR3: CAASTGSGNTIYF
DNA: TGTGCCGCCTCGACAGGCTCTGGAAACACCATATATTTT

D: TRBD2
J: TRBJ2-3
size: -
V: TRBV19
length: 17
CDR3: CASSIPATSGNTDTQYF
DNA: TGTGCCAGTAGTATCCCGGCGACTAGCGGTAACACAGATACGCAGTATTTT

D: TRBD2
J: TRBJ2-1
size: -
V: TRBV5-6
length: 16
CDR3: CASSFRTSGIFNEQFF
DNA: TGTGCCAGCAGCTTCAGGACTAGCGGGATCTTCAATGAGCAGTTCTTC